These T cell receptor beta chains were read from a single sample in a study of early T cells in non-severe SARS-CoV-2 infection. MiXCR, applied by TCRdb to the 5' RACE reads, yields one record per CDR3 protein. The table shows more than 80,000 distinct CDR3 sequences, with around an eighth occurring only once. The sample consisted of whole blood. The source of these receptors is an adult who was a healthcare worker with PCR-confirmed SARS-CoV-2 infection or an uninfected control (not recorded which). The conserved cysteine and the conserved F or W are not part of the CDR3 here. A D gene is named only where the DNA matches it firmly.

v_call d_call cdr3_aa
TRBV11-2 NA ASSLGRNTEAF
TRBV7-9 NA VSSSHDDKGVNTEAF
TRBV29-1 TRBD2 SVRETSGPYNEQF
TRBV7-2 TRBD2 ASSLDPAGGRVTGELF
TRBV4-1 TRBD1 ASSLGQGEDTQY
TRBV28 NA ASSPLGTRNRYGYT
TRBV27 NA ASSLSIMDTQC
TRBV29-1 TRBD2 SVLPAVAGGIMHTQY
TRBV5-1 NA ASSLGYDEQY
TRBV10-2 TRBD2 ASSTTSGSNEQF
TRBV15 TRBD1 ATSREQGVGNEQF
TRBV6-1 NA ASSQPGELF
TRBV3-1 NA ASSQLLGGYT
TRBV7-3 NA ASSSGTVNTEAF
TRBV12-3/TRBV12-4 TRBD1 ASHRGDEKLF
TRBV10-3 TRBD2 AISATGGGRAGETQY
TRBV7-6 TRBD1 ASSLVGTGGHEQF
TRBV27 NA AIRSSPYEQY
TRBV5-4 NA ASSLMGGEAQY
TRBV20-1 NA SAKSVLDEQF
TRBV7-9 NA ASTDAKNIQY
TRBV6-5 NA ASSSDRNEQF
TRBV18 NA ASSPNDMNTEAF
TRBV6-5 TRBD2 ASSRGLAGGDEQF
TRBV2 NA ASSGRGSHGYT
TRBV12-3/TRBV12-4 TRBD2 ASSLYEGGWTSGNNEQF
TRBV5-1 TRBD1 ASSFRQGRTEAF
TRBV5-5 TRBD2 ASSLTLAGGRNEQY
TRBV28 NA ASTPGSYNSPLH
TRBV7-8 NA ASSLGSYYNEQF
TRBV6-5 TRBD2 ASSFASGRLTDTQY
TRBV6-5 TRBD1 ASSYQTGGGYGYT
TRBV28 NA ASSEGTSSGNTIY
TRBV5-5 NA ASSLALQGGTGELF
TRBV7-9 NA ASSLVQNPGTQY
TRBV7-2 TRBD2 ASSFSGSGRASYEQY
TRBV29-1 TRBD2 SVETSGGDYEQY
TRBV6-5 NA ASSYGPALMNTEAF
TRBV20-1 NA SARRETQY
TRBV7-9 NA ASSARLPTNEKLF
TRBV27 NA ASSLLNAEPQH
TRBV5-1 NA ASSLSGNANTEAF
TRBV4-1 NA ASSRALGLGSPLH
TRBV7-8 NA ASSFRGVTGELF
TRBV20-1 NA SASAAGHTGELF
TRBV5-1 NA ASSQTRTEQEAF
TRBV12-3/TRBV12-4 TRBD1 ASSPRQGTAGGYT
TRBV5-5 NA ASSLRQIDEAF
TRBV7-3 NA ASSLQGSPSYEQY
TRBV7-9 NA ASSLKEKLF
TRBV20-1 TRBD1 SARTGQGASYEQY
TRBV6-5 NA ASMPAGVNTGELF
TRBV7-7 NA ASSPTDDTDTQY
TRBV5-4 TRBD2 ASSRGLREVDNEQF
TRBV28 TRBD2 ASSPRRTSVNYEQY